This T cell receptor (beta chain) was sequenced in a study of T cell responses to AZD1222 COVID-19 vaccine. Clones were sequenced by immunoSEQ multiplex PCR, and TCRdb holds only the in-frame ones, with some missing. The data hold roughly 140,000 clones, with 70% to 90% observed a single time. Turning to this clone: No antigen is known for it.

General study findings and limits: Spike-specific TCR breadth and depth grew following two AZD1222 doses.

Germline CDR1 is SEHNR and CDR2 is FQNEAQ (reference sequence). This CDR3 region has 16 residues. V gave up 5 bases and J gave up 4 bases, with 17 bases separating them. The sequenced sample was peripheral blood, obtained on day 0 of MenACWY control vaccination. The clonotype was recovered from an adult in good health. The chain employs TRBV7-9 and TRBJ2-2; TRBD2 might be the D (5 bases). CDR3 sequence reads: CASSAGPAFVTGELFF. In nucleotides, the CDR3 is TGTGCCAGCAGCGCGGGCCCGGCCTTCGTCACCGGGGAGCTGTTTTTT.